A selection of T cell receptor beta chains follows, all from one sample in a study of OX40 agonist ivuxolimab in advanced cancers. Repertoires were generated with immunoSEQ multiplex PCR, while TCRdb's copy carries only in-frame clones and drops some. The sample carries roughly 40,000 clones, 85% recorded once. The source was CD4+ or CD8+ T cells sorted from blood, collected in a trial of the OX40 agonist ivuxolimab. The receptors originated from an adult with an advanced solid tumor such as melanoma, head and neck, liver or kidney cancer. Each CDR3 is given without its conserved first and last residue. Fields, in order: V gene, J gene, CDR3 protein.

>TRBV6-1|TRBJ1-2
AIWTGNGYT
>TRBV4-3|TRBJ1-5
ASSHYRDSNQPQH
>TRBV27|TRBJ1-1
ASSLSFRGTEAF
>TRBV19|TRBJ1-3
ASDHEGGVSGNTIY
>TRBV7-7|TRBJ2-3
ASSPARGRTDTQY
>TRBV27|TRBJ1-2
ASSNSTNYGYT
>TRBV5-1|TRBJ2-7
ASSPLGQGGLYEQY
>TRBV14|TRBJ2-5
ASSPFAGHQETQY
>TRBV19|TRBJ2-7
ASSTSGAYEQY
>TRBV30|TRBJ2-3
AWTQDYSTDTQY
>TRBV6-5|TRBJ2-3
ASSYGRVELADTQY
>TRBV29-1|TRBJ1-3
SVEPGDHSGNTIY
>TRBV5-4|TRBJ2-6
ASSLIAEGANVLT
>TRBV25-1|TRBJ2-5
ASSERSSGFRIQETQY
>TRBV15|TRBJ1-1
ATSRQDGNTEAF
>TRBV4-3|TRBJ2-5
ASSQEGRGLIETQY
>TRBV6-5|TRBJ1-2
ASNKLQGIEYGCT
>TRBV5-1|TRBJ2-1
ASSARLQGGILNEQF
>TRBV7-9|TRBJ2-7
ASSHTDRGNSYEQY
>TRBV11-2|TRBJ2-1
ASRIAGGYNEQF
>TRBV10-3|TRBJ1-2
AIQGQDNYGYT
>TRBV7-6|TRBJ2-1
ASSLRSFQLAGLNEQF
>TRBV29-1|TRBJ2-7
SALDRDSYEQY
>TRBV5-4|TRBJ2-7
ASSYITQDWDYEQY
>TRBV29-1|TRBJ2-7
SVSGTTASYEQY
>TRBV29-1|TRBJ2-7
SVEDRAGGFEQY
>TRBV5-1|TRBJ1-2
ASSSGVLGANYGYT
>TRBV19|TRBJ2-7
ATSVSYYEQY
>TRBV20-1|TRBJ1-1
SARVEAF
>TRBV15|TRBJ2-7
ATSRAASGQAYEQY
>TRBV27|TRBJ2-7
ASSLGTGYEQY
>TRBV30|TRBJ1-1
AWSPEGFTEAF
>TRBV19|TRBJ1-1
ASSIRDSPMNTEAF
>TRBV5-6|TRBJ2-7
ASSLALSPYEQY
>TRBV14|TRBJ1-3
ASSQAGLPGNTIY
>TRBV7-2|TRBJ1-6
ASSPWGPYNSPLH
>TRBV9|TRBJ2-7
ASSPWGGRDYEQY
>TRBV11-3|TRBJ1-2
ASSLSRGGYGYT
>TRBV15|TRBJ1-1
ATSRIGRMNTEAF
>TRBV14|TRBJ2-1
ASSQGGGRLHNEQF
>TRBV27|TRBJ2-2
ASSLVSNLPDTGELF
>TRBV29-1|TRBJ2-7
SVLGETYGSYEQY
>TRBV6-5|TRBJ2-2
ASSNGLNTGELF
>TRBV27|TRBJ2-3
ASSLTHTDTQY
>TRBV29-1|TRBJ1-4
SVAGNEKLF
>TRBV30|TRBJ2-7
AWSGGTGIYEQY
>TRBV27|TRBJ2-3
ASSFETSGRYTQY
>TRBV5-4|TRBJ2-5
ASSLATSGGGGETQY
>TRBV4-1|TRBJ2-7
ASSSRAGPYEQY
>TRBV5-3|TRBJ1-2
ARSSAGQGVMEGYT
>TRBV7-2|TRBJ2-7
ASTLRRGLTGDSSYEQY
>TRBV6-5|TRBJ2-7
ATKTGIPYEQY
>TRBV7-9|TRBJ1-6
ASSASTGESSPLH
>TRBV7-9|TRBJ1-5
ASPAYMDSFQPQH